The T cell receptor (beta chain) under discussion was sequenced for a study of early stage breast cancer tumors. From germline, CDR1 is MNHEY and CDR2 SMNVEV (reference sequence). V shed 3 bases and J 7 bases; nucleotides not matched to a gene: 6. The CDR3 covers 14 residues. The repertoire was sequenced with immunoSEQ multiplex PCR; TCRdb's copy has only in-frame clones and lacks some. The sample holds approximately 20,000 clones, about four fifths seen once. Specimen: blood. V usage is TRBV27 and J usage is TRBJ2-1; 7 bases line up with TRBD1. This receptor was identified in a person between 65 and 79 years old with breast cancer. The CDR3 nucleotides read TGTGCCAGCAGTTTTACGGACAGGACAAATGAGCAGTTCTTC. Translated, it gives CASSFTDRTNEQFF.